This T cell receptor beta chain originates from a study of blood T cell repertoires in COVID-19. Overall study: Italy, Spain and the United States were the sources of the convalescent and acute COVID-19 samples. Sources were T cells, B-cell-depleted T cells, or PBMCs; the material itself was cDNA or gDNA.

Original handling: Quantification of nucleated cells was approximated via reference gene primer amplification. Repertoires were generated with immunoSEQ multiplex PCR, while TCRdb's copy carries only in-frame clones and drops some. The V and J calls and the clone size are those of that table, but D and trimming were determined from the DNA. The data hold a few hundred thousand clones, with less than 85% observed a single time. The receptor was derived from a woman in her late teens or twenties with acute or convalescent COVID-19. The sequenced sample consisted of peripheral blood.

CDR3 residues: CASAPTGGHGYTF. CDR3 DNA: TGTGCCAGCGCGCCGACAGGGGGACATGGCTACACCTTC. This chain joins TRBV2 and TRBJ1-2; TRBD1 matches 9 bases. From germline, CDR1 is SNHLY and CDR2 FYNNEI. The CDR3 consists of 13 residues. The junction had 7 bases not matched to a gene; V was cut back by 8 bases and J by 6 bases.